The 8 T cell receptor beta chains below were found in one sample sequenced in a study of control samples from healthy donors and cancer patients. TCRdb's table, derived via immunoSEQ multiplex PCR, lists solely in-frame clones and lacks some. Of 100,000 to 150,000 clones listed, more than 75% were seen once; the top ten hold 2.5% to 3.5%. Sequencing input: blood. The receptors stem from a man in his sixties in good health.

The chain couples TRBV6-5 to TRBJ2-7; D perhaps matches TRBD2 (6 bases). CDR3 length: 13 amino acids. Trimming shortened V by 9 bases and J by 6 bases, and 18 bases separated the two germline ends. CDR1 and CDR2 (germline): MNHEY, SVGAGI. The CDR3 reads CASYRDLGREQYF. The CDR3 DNA sequence: TGTGCCAGTTACCGGGACTTGGGTCGCGAGCAGTACTTC.

On this clone: This sample includes further DNA sequences coding for the same CDR3. V and J are TRBV12-3 or TRBV12-4 and TRBJ1-1; D is uncertain. CDR3 length equals 13 residues. The ends were cut back, 2 bases at V and 1 base at J, with 5 bases in the middle. The CDR3 sequence is CASSLLQNTEAFF. The DNA of the CDR3 is TGTGCCAGCAGTTTATTGCAGAACACTGAAGCTTTCTTT.

J is TRBJ2-7 and V is TRBV6-1; no clear D. The CDR3 consists of 16 residues. Looked up from germline, CDR1 is MNHNS and CDR2 is SASEGT. Between the trimmed V and J ends, which lost 4 bases and 0 bases, there was a span of 16 bases. The CDR3 loop reads CASSGVAELSSYEQYF. CDR3 nucleotides: TGTGCCAGCAGTGGAGTAGCCGAGTTGAGCTCCTACGAGCAGTACTTC.

The chain uses TRBV6-2 or TRBV6-3 and TRBJ2-7; D may be TRBD2 (5 bases). The CDR3 runs 15 residues. Trimming took 2 bases from V and 3 from J, leaving 14 bases between them. The germline gives CDR1 MNHEY, CDR2 SVGEGT. The CDR3 DNA reads as TGTGCCAGCAGTTACCCTTCAGCGGCTCACTACGAGCAGTACTTC. Translated, it gives CASSYPSAAHYEQYF.

The chain links TRBV28 to TRBJ2-2; 7 bases are shared with TRBD1. CDR1 is MDHEN and CDR2 is SYDVKM in the germline V gene. The CDR3 is 15 amino acids. The V and J ends lost 7 bases and 1 base, in that order; junction bases with no gene match: 6. The CDR3, as DNA: TGTGCCAGCACATACAGGGGCCTGAACACCGGGGAGCTGTTTTTT. Protein product: CASTYRGLNTGELFF.

The chain uses TRBV7-9 and TRBJ2-7, with D tentatively TRBD2 (6 bases). The V and J ends lost 1 base and 1 base respectively, with 11 bases between them. The CDR3 is 15 residues long. CDR1 is SEHNR, CDR2 FQNEAQ, per germline (reference sequence). The CDR3 coding sequence is TGTGCCAGCAGCTTAGAGGGAGGTGCTTCCTACGAGCAGTACTTC. Translated: CASSLEGGASYEQYF.

This clone is a singleton in its sample. This chain joins TRBV27 and TRBJ2-2, with no clear D. The V gene lost 4 bases and the J gene lost 6 bases, with 9 bases spanning the gap. The CDR3 covers 13 residues. Germline assignment: CDR1 MNHEY and CDR2 SMNVEV (reference sequence). In DNA, the CDR3 is TGTGCCAGCAGTTGGCGGCATTCCGGGGAGCTGTTTTTT. This gives the protein CASSWRHSGELFF.

The gene calls are TRBV6-6 and TRBJ1-2; D perhaps matches TRBD1 (6 bases). The CDR3 is 15 amino acids. Trimming cost V 5 bases and J 3 bases, with 16 bases left between them. In germline, CDR1 is MNHNY, CDR2 SVGAGI (reference sequence). Here the CDR3 reads CASSHMTTGDYGYTF. In nucleotides, the CDR3 is TGTGCCAGCAGTCACATGACGACAGGAGACTATGGCTACACCTTC.